Detailed here is one T cell receptor beta chain. Other DNA variants within this sample encode the same CDR3. The sample originates from a study of T cell responses to AZD1222 COVID-19 vaccine. The ends lost 5 bases at V and 6 bases at J; junction bases unmatched: 7. Germline V gene sequence: CDR1 SGHTA, CDR2 FQGNSA. CDR3 size: 15 residues. TCRdb's table, derived via immunoSEQ multiplex PCR, lists solely in-frame clones and lacks some. Among tens of thousands of clones listed, 75% to 90% were seen once. This sample comprised peripheral blood, obtained 28 days after the second AZD1222 dose. This clonotype was obtained from an adult who received the AZD1222 COVID-19 vaccine. The gene calls are TRBV7-2 and TRBJ2-3; TRBD2 aligns across 11 bases. CDR3 region: CASSLILAGGDTQYF. The CDR3 DNA reads as TGTGCCAGCAGCCTAATCCTAGCGGGGGGCGATACGCAGTATTTT.